Below, 23 T cell receptor beta chains from the same sample are listed, as sequenced in a study of CD8 T cells in ankylosing spondylitis. TCRdb re-analysed the 5' RACE reads in MiXCR, keeping a single row per CDR3 protein. The data show about 160,000 distinct CDR3 sequences, around 8.9% seen once. Specimen: blood, either unsorted or a sorted T cell fraction (not recorded which). The receptors stem from a female donor with ankylosing spondylitis or in good health (not recorded which).

This clonotype showed up many times. This chain links TRBV11-2 with TRBJ2-1; D not resolved. The CDR3 is 14 residues long. Germline assignment: CDR1 SGHAT and CDR2 FQNNGV. V lost 4 bases, J lost 16 bases, and 23 bases lay in between. The CDR3 DNA is TGTGCCAGCAGCTCGGCTCAAAAGCGCTTAGCTGGATTCTTC. It encodes CASSSAQKRLAGFF.

This clonotype was counted a few times. The rearrangement joins TRBV11-2 to TRBJ2-7; 9 nucleotides match TRBD2. In germline, CDR1 is SGHAT, CDR2 FQNNGV. The length of the CDR3 is 15 residues. The J segment lost 3 bases and the V segment lost 1 base, leaving 4 bases of the junction unmatched. CDR3 nucleotides: TGTGCCAGCAGCTTAGGTCTAGCGGGACGCTACGAGCAGTACTTC. It encodes CASSLGLAGRYEQYF.

This clonotype has at least ten counts. This chain joins TRBV7-9 and TRBJ2-7; D is perhaps TRBD2 (6 bases). This CDR3 region has 14 residues. V was shortened by 4 bases and J by 0 bases, with 10 bases between the two germline ends. The V gene's germline CDR1 is SEHNR and CDR2 FQNEAQ (reference sequence). CDR3: CASSSAGSSYEQYF. The CDR3 bases are TGTGCCAGCAGCTCCGCGGGGAGCTCCTACGAGCAGTACTTC.

Ten or more counts support this clonotype. The chain employs TRBV29-1 and TRBJ2-1, with a possible D match to TRBD2 (5 bases). Germline CDR1 and CDR2: SQVTM and ANQGSEA. This CDR3 is built from 13 residues. The V gene lost 6 bases and the J gene lost 0 bases, with 9 bases spanning the gap. The CDR3 DNA reads TGCAGCGTGGTACTAGTCTCCTACAATGAGCAGTTCTTC. Amino acid sequence: CSVVLVSYNEQFF.

In its sample, this clonotype was seen many times. V usage is TRBV7-9 and J usage is TRBJ2-7; a weak D match, TRBD2 (5 bases). Germline CDR1 and CDR2: SEHNR and FQNEAQ (reference sequence). The CDR3 has 13 residues. V was pared by 2 bases and J by 3 bases, with 8 bases between. The CDR3 reads CASSLTTSYEQYF. The CDR3 bases are TGTGCCAGCAGCTTAACAACTAGCTACGAGCAGTACTTC.

This clonotype was counted only a few times. The gene calls are TRBV9 and TRBJ2-5; 10 nucleotides match TRBD1. The V gene's germline CDR1 is SGDLS and CDR2 YYNGEE. V gave up 4 bases and J gave up 4 bases; unmatched junction bases: 13. This CDR3 is built from 17 residues. CDR3 sequence: CASSPQGRTGGGETQYF. The CDR3 bases are TGTGCCAGCAGCCCCCAGGGGAGGACAGGGGGAGGAGAGACCCAGTACTTC.

This chain uses TRBV12-3 or TRBV12-4 with TRBJ2-1; no definite D call. The V end lost 4 bases, the J end lost 3 bases, and 7 bases lay between the germline ends. There are 13 residues in the CDR3. CDR3 loop: CASSSEHYNEQFF. CDR3 DNA: TGTGCCAGCAGTTCAGAACACTACAATGAGCAGTTCTTC.

In its sample, this clonotype was seen many times. This rearrangement joins TRBV7-8 to TRBJ2-7; no definite D call. The germline gives CDR1 SGHVS, CDR2 FQNEAQ. This CDR3 has 13 residues. V was clipped by 3 bases and J by 3 bases, with 9 bases between them. The CDR3 coding sequence is TGTGCCAGCAGCTTTTCCTCCCTCTACGAGCAGTACTTC. It specifies CASSFSSLYEQYF.

This rearrangement joins TRBV19 to TRBJ1-5; 8 nucleotides align to TRBD1. V shed 4 bases, J shed 0 bases, and the junction held 8 bases outside the gene matches. Germline V gives CDR1 LNHDA, CDR2 SQIVND (reference sequence). The CDR3 sequence is 17 residues long. CDR3 sequence (DNA): TGTGCCAGTAGTAACCCGACAGGGGACATTAGCAATCAGCCCCAGCATTTT. Translated, it gives CASSNPTGDISNQPQHF.

This clonotype was counted at least ten times. The chain recombines TRBV27 with TRBJ1-4, with a possible D match to TRBD1 (5 bases). CDR1 is MNHEY, CDR2 SMNVEV, per germline (reference sequence). V lost 5 bases, J lost 8 bases, and 15 bases lay in between. The CDR3 runs to 14 residues. CDR3 region: CASSTTEEREKLFF. CDR3 coding DNA: TGTGCCAGCAGTACGACAGAAGAGAGGGAAAAACTGTTTTTT.

This clonotype was counted between two and nine times. The V call is TRBV2, the J call TRBJ2-7, with 7 bases lining up with TRBD2. V lost 7 bases to trimming and J lost 2 bases; unmatched junction nucleotides: 2. Germline loops: CDR1 SNHLY, CDR2 FYNNEI. This CDR3 has 12 residues. In DNA form, the CDR3 reads TGTGCCAGCACGGGACTACCCTACGAGCAGTACTTC. Amino acid sequence: CASTGLPYEQYF.

The table lists this clonotype with many counts. The chain employs TRBV7-9 and TRBJ2-7; D is unresolved. Germline V gives CDR1 SEHNR, CDR2 FQNEAQ (reference sequence). With 5 bases removed from V and 2 bases from J, the gap between germline ends came to 10 bases. The CDR3 is 13 amino acids. This CDR3 is CASSMGSPYEQYF. The CDR3 coding sequence is TGTGCCAGCAGCATGGGATCTCCCTACGAGCAGTACTTC. The full variable domain, in which reference TRBV7-9 and TRBJ2-7 provide the parts outside the CDR3, is DTGVSQNPRHKITKRGQNVTFRCDPISEHNRLYWYRQTLGQGPEFLTYFQNEAQLEKSRLLSDRFSAERPKGSFSTLEIQRTEQGDSAMYLCASSMGSPYEQYFGPGTRLTVT.

The J gene is TRBJ2-7, the V gene TRBV19; 8 nucleotides align to TRBD2. Germline V gene data show CDR1 as LNHDA and CDR2 as SQIVND (reference sequence). With V trimmed by 7 bases and J by 5 bases, 10 bases remained unmatched. The CDR3 has 14 residues. Here the CDR3 reads CASTPWGTSDEQYF. DNA of the CDR3: TGTGCCAGTACCCCCTGGGGGACTAGTGACGAGCAGTACTTC.

This clonotype has at least ten counts. V is TRBV4-3 and J is TRBJ2-1; 7 bases fit TRBD2. The V and J ends lost 0 bases and 9 bases, in that order; junction bases with no gene match: 11. From germline, CDR1 is LGHNA and CDR2 YSLEER. The CDR3 consists of 16 residues. The CDR3 DNA follows: TGCGCCAGCAGCCAAGAGCCTAGCGGAGGTGAAGGTGAGCAGTTCTTC. This translates into CASSQEPSGGEGEQFF.

This clonotype came up many times. The chain joins TRBV30 to TRBJ2-1, with 10 bases fitting TRBD2. The trim removed 7 bases at V and 6 bases at J, leaving 9 bases unmatched. From germline, CDR1 is GTSNPN and CDR2 SVGIG (reference sequence). This CDR3 spans 14 amino acids. The CDR3 protein is CASGSGRALNEQFF. DNA of the CDR3: TGTGCCTCGGGCAGCGGGAGGGCCCTCAATGAGCAGTTCTTC. Combining the CDR3 with reference TRBV30 and TRBJ2-1 gives the whole variable domain SQTIHQWPATLVQPVGSPLSLECTVEGTSNPNLYWYRQAAGRGLQLLFYSVGIGQISSEVPQNLSASRPQDRQFILSSKKLLLSDSGFYLCASGSGRALNEQFFGPGTRLTVL.

At least ten counts were recorded for this clonotype. V is TRBV7-8 and J is TRBJ1-2; 11 nucleotides match TRBD1. The CDR3 is 15 residues long. The V gene's germline CDR1 is SGHVS and CDR2 FQNEAQ. V trimming: 3 bases; J trimming: 5 bases; junction bases outside the gene matches: 5. CDR3 nucleotides: TGTGCCAGCAGCTTGACCGGGACAGGGGGATATGGCTACACCTTC. This translates into CASSLTGTGGYGYTF.

This clonotype appeared a few times. The V gene is TRBV4-3, the J gene TRBJ1-1, with a weak D call TRBD1 (5 bases). This CDR3 spans 14 amino acids. Germline CDR1 and CDR2: LGHNA and YSLEER. The ends were cut back, 0 bases at V and 7 bases at J, with 12 bases in the middle. The CDR3 is CASSQDLRGREAFF. Here the CDR3 DNA reads TGCGCCAGCAGCCAAGATCTCCGGGGCCGTGAAGCTTTCTTT.

The chain joins TRBV5-5 to TRBJ2-3; weak D call: TRBD2 (6 bases). In germline, CDR1 is SGHKS, CDR2 YYEKEE (reference sequence). V was clipped by 4 bases and J by 6 bases, with 12 bases between them. CDR3 length: 13 amino acids. This CDR3 reads CASSLDYRDTQYF. The CDR3 DNA follows: TGTGCCAGCAGCCTGGACTACAGGGATACGCAGTATTTT.

The rearrangement joins TRBV29-1 to TRBJ2-7; TRBD2 might be the D (5 bases). Germline values: CDR1 SQVTM, CDR2 ANQGSEA. The CDR3 totals 13 residues. The V and J ends lost 3 bases and 0 bases respectively, with 9 bases between them. The CDR3 is CSVEDSDSYEQYF. In nucleotides, the CDR3 is TGCAGCGTTGAGGACTCAGACTCCTACGAGCAGTACTTC.

This sequence joins TRBV6-5 and TRBJ2-1; TRBD2 agrees at 10 bases. The CDR3 has 18 amino acids. Unmatched junction bases numbered 16, after V lost 2 bases and J lost 9 bases. Germline V gene sequence: CDR1 MNHEY, CDR2 SVGAGI. CDR3 DNA sequence: TGTGCCAGCAGTTACGGTCGTGCTAGCGGGAGAGGGGTGGGTGAGCAGTTCTTC. Its translation is CASSYGRASGRGVGEQFF.

This clonotype was counted between two and nine times. CDR3 nucleotides: TGTGCCAGTTTCGGGACAGGGGGGAACGAGCAGTACTTC. Encoded protein: CASFGTGGNEQYF. The chain recombines TRBV25-1 with TRBJ2-7; TRBD1 matches at 11 bases. Germline V lookup: CDR1 MGHDK, CDR2 SYGVNS. V shed 9 bases, J shed 5 bases, and the junction held 6 bases outside the gene matches. The CDR3 extends over 13 amino acids.

This clonotype occurred a few times. The chain links TRBV4-3 to TRBJ2-1, with a possible D match to TRBD1 (6 bases). The V end lost 0 bases, the J end lost 8 bases, and 17 bases lay between the germline ends. Germline loops: CDR1 LGHNA, CDR2 YSLEER. This CDR3 comprises 16 residues. The CDR3 here is CASSQDLGGRVDEQFF. For the CDR3, the DNA is TGCGCCAGCAGCCAAGATCTAGGGGGTCGGGTGGATGAGCAGTTCTTC.

The chain combines TRBV6-2 or TRBV6-3 with TRBJ2-3, with D maybe TRBD2 (5 bases). Germline CDR1 reads MNHEY; CDR2 reads SVGEGT. The CDR3 extends over 11 amino acids. V lost 10 bases and J lost 9, with 14 bases in between. The CDR3 sequence is CATSAEGTQYF. The CDR3 DNA follows: TGTGCCACCTCAGCCGAGGGAACGCAGTATTTT.